The 19 T cell receptor beta chains below were found in one sample sequenced in a study of shared clonotypes between healthy human individuals. The table came from immunoSEQ multiplex PCR; TCRdb's copy has only in-frame clones and leaves some out. This sample has some 1.4 million clones, with roughly 96% found just once. Sequenced material: naive CD4+ T cells sorted from blood. The subset is: CD45RA+ positively selected. The receptors originated from a man aged 30 to 45 in good health.

J is TRBJ1-1 and V is TRBV28; tentative D call: TRBD1 (6 bases). CDR3 length equals 15 residues. The V end lost 6 bases, the J end lost 5 bases, and 19 bases lay between the germline ends. Germline V lookup: CDR1 MDHEN, CDR2 SYDVKM. In DNA, the CDR3 is TGTGCCAGCAGCCAACAGTGGGGGGCGGGAACTGAAGCTTTCTTT. It codes for CASSQQWGAGTEAFF.

This chain links TRBV19 with TRBJ2-4; 11 bases agree with TRBD2. V dropped 3 bases and J dropped 7; count of bases not matched to a gene: 11. Per germline, CDR1 LNHDA and CDR2 SQIVND (reference sequence). The CDR3 length is 17 residues. The CDR3 is CASSIVAGGRLGNIQYF. The CDR3 nucleotides read TGTGCCAGTAGTATTGTAGCGGGAGGGAGGTTAGGGAACATTCAGTACTTC.

The V and J genes are TRBV28 and TRBJ1-5; no reliable D call. The germline V gene encodes CDR1 MDHEN and CDR2 SYDVKM. The CDR3 sequence is 13 residues long. Trimming shortened V by 7 bases and J by 3 bases, and 10 bases separated the two germline ends. DNA for the CDR3: TGTGCCAGCAAAAACAGCATCAATCAGCCCCAGCATTTT. It codes for CASKNSINQPQHF.

The CDR3 DNA reads as TGTGCCAGTAGTATCCAGGGGGGACTGAGAGCTTTCTTT. Translated: CASSIQGGLRAFF. The J gene is TRBJ1-1, the V gene TRBV19; 7 bases agree with TRBD1. CDR1 LNHDA and CDR2 SQIVND come from the germline V gene (reference sequence). V was clipped by 3 bases and J by 10 bases; unmatched bases: 8. This CDR3 contains 13 residues.

V is TRBV6-4 and J is TRBJ2-7; 7 positions match TRBD1. The germline V gene encodes CDR1 MRHNA and CDR2 SNTAGT. The CDR3 runs 18 residues. The J segment lost 2 bases and the V segment lost 5 bases, leaving 18 bases of the junction unmatched. CDR3 loop: CASSREPSQPGQAYEQYF. DNA of the CDR3: TGTGCCAGCAGTAGGGAGCCGTCTCAACCTGGACAGGCCTACGAGCAGTACTTC.

This clone has a single count. The J gene is TRBJ2-5, the V gene TRBV5-4; weak D call: TRBD1 (6 bases). Deletions cut 3 bases from V and 3 bases from J, with 18 bases between. The CDR3 consists of 16 residues. CDR1 and CDR2 from the germline V gene are SGHNT and YYREEE (reference sequence). The CDR3 DNA reads TGTGCCAGCAGCTCTCCCTCAAGGGGGTCCAAAGAGACCCAGTACTTC. Protein sequence: CASSSPSRGSKETQYF.

On this clone itself: This sample includes further DNA sequences coding for the same CDR3. The chain links TRBV19 to TRBJ2-7, with D unresolved. The CDR3 contains 13 residues. Germline lookup yields CDR1 LNHDA and CDR2 SQIVND (reference sequence). V was pared by 6 bases and J by 0 bases, with 9 bases between. CDR3 protein: CASSRTGSYEQYF. Written as DNA, the CDR3 is TGTGCCAGTAGCCGGACGGGCTCCTACGAGCAGTACTTC.

This rearrangement joins TRBV28 to TRBJ1-5, with D unclear. The CDR3 is made up of 16 amino acids. The V gene's germline CDR1 is MDHEN and CDR2 SYDVKM. V shed 5 bases and J shed 0 bases, with 14 bases lying between them. DNA for the CDR3: TGTGCCAGCAGTGGTCGCGACATTTATAGCAATCAGCCCCAGCATTTT. Protein: CASSGRDIYSNQPQHF.

The CDR3: CASGLVPGTTSYNEQFF. CDR3 nucleotide sequence: TGTGCTAGTGGTTTGGTCCCCGGGACTACATCCTACAATGAGCAGTTCTTC. V usage is TRBV12-5 and J usage is TRBJ2-1, with 7 nucleotides matching TRBD2. Germline V lookup: CDR1 LGHNT, CDR2 FRNRAP. V was clipped by 0 bases and J by 1 base; unmatched bases: 6. The CDR3 length is 17 residues.

The chain has TRBV6-6 and TRBJ2-1; TRBD2 is a possible D gene (6 bases). The germline V and J ends were trimmed by 6 bases and 4 bases, with 10 bases remaining between them. The CDR3 sequence is 13 residues long. Per the germline V gene, CDR1 is MNHNY and CDR2 is SVGAGI (reference sequence). DNA for the CDR3: TGTGCCAGCAGCGAGGACTATTACAATGAGCAGTTCTTC. Its translation is CASSEDYYNEQFF.

V gene TRBV18 combines with J gene TRBJ2-2; D not certain. The germline V and J ends were trimmed by 2 bases and 0 bases, with 10 bases remaining between them. Germline V gene sequence: CDR1 KGHSH, CDR2 LQKENI. This CDR3 spans 16 amino acids. The CDR3 spells CASSPRGSSNTGELFF. The CDR3 DNA reads as TGTGCCAGCTCACCAAGAGGCAGCTCGAACACCGGGGAGCTGTTTTTT.

This clone has a single count. Other DNA sequences within the sample encode an identical CDR3. This chain joins TRBV5-1 and TRBJ2-7; D is possibly TRBD2 (5 bases). The CDR3 runs 14 residues. The germline gives CDR1 SGHRS, CDR2 YFSETQ. Trimming took off 2 bases at V and 0 bases at J, with 9 bases between the two ends. CDR3 DNA sequence: TGCGCCAGCAGCTTCGAGGGAAGCTCCTACGAGCAGTACTTC. It is translated as CASSFEGSSYEQYF.

The chain joins TRBV10-3 to TRBJ2-1; D perhaps matches TRBD2 (6 bases). V was trimmed by 8 bases and J by 1 base, leaving 9 bases between them. CDR3 length: 13 amino acids. Germline values: CDR1 ENHRY, CDR2 SYGVKD. The CDR3 coding sequence is TGTGCCATCGGGCGGGAATCCTACAATGAGCAGTTCTTC. This translates into CAIGRESYNEQFF.

The chain combines TRBV7-2 with TRBJ2-1, with TRBD1 as a possible D gene (5 bases). Looked up from germline, CDR1 is SGHTA and CDR2 is FQGNSA. V lost 5 bases, J lost 4 bases, and 9 bases lay in between. This CDR3 region has 13 residues. The CDR3 sequence is CASSGQFYNEQFF. The CDR3 DNA is TGTGCCAGCAGCGGACAATTTTACAATGAGCAGTTCTTC.

The chain uses TRBV6-1 and TRBJ2-1, with 8 bases lining up with TRBD2. This CDR3 spans 14 amino acids. CDR1 and CDR2 (germline): MNHNS, SASEGT. Trimming at V came to 6 bases and at J to 7 bases, leaving 8 bases not matched to a gene. As DNA, the CDR3 is TGTGCCAGCAGACTTTTAGCGGGACGTAATGAGCAGTTCTTC. It encodes CASRLLAGRNEQFF.

The CDR3 nucleotides are TGTGCCAGCAGTCCGATAGCGGGAGGGAGGGGTACGCAGTATTTT. Protein sequence: CASSPIAGGRGTQYF. The chain has TRBV27 and TRBJ2-3; 11 nucleotides align to TRBD2. The V gene end was trimmed by 5 bases and the J gene end by 8 bases; junction bases not matched to a gene: 9. The V gene's germline CDR1 is MNHEY and CDR2 SMNVEV (reference sequence). The CDR3 runs 15 residues.

The rearrangement joins TRBV6-6 to TRBJ2-1; TRBD2 agrees at 12 bases. The V gene end was trimmed by 6 bases and the J gene end by 4 bases; junction bases not matched to a gene: 7. The CDR3 extends over 16 amino acids. CDR1 MNHNY and CDR2 SVGAGI come from the germline V gene (reference sequence). CDR3 DNA sequence: TGTGCCAGCAGGATCCCGGGACTAGCGGGTTACAATGAGCAGTTCTTC. Its protein product is CASRIPGLAGYNEQFF.

The chain links TRBV6-1 to TRBJ2-7; the D call may be TRBD1 or TRBD2 (7 bases each). Between the trimmed V and J ends, which lost 2 bases and 6 bases, there was a span of 17 bases. CDR3 length equals 15 residues. Germline CDR1 reads MNHNS; CDR2 reads SASEGT. The CDR3 nucleotides read TGTGCCAGCAGTGAATGGGGAGGGGGCTCGGGCGAGCAGTACTTC. This translates into CASSEWGGGSGEQYF.

This chain joins TRBV27 and TRBJ2-2, with 9 bases lining up with TRBD1. Looked up from germline, CDR1 is MNHEY and CDR2 is SMNVEV (reference sequence). V shed 5 bases, J shed 5 bases, and the junction held 12 bases outside the gene matches. The CDR3 extends over 17 amino acids. In DNA form, the CDR3 reads TGTGCCAGCAGTCCTTTAACCGGGACAGGGTTGACCGGGGAGCTGTTTTTT. Protein sequence: CASSPLTGTGLTGELFF.